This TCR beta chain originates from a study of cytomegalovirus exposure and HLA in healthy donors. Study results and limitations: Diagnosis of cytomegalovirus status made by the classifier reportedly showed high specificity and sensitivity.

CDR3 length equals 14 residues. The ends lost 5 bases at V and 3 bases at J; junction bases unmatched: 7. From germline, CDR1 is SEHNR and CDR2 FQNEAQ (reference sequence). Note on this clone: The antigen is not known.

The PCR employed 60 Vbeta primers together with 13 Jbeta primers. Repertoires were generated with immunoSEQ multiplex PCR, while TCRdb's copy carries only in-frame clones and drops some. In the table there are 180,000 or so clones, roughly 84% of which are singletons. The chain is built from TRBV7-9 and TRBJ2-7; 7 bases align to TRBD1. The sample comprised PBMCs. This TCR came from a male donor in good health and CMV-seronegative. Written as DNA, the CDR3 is TGTGCCAGCAGCACCGACCCAGGGGGCTACGAGCAGTACTTC. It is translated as CASSTDPGGYEQYF. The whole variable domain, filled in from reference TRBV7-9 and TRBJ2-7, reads DTGVSQNPRHKITKRGQNVTFRCDPISEHNRLYWYRQTLGQGPEFLTYFQNEAQLEKSRLLSDRFSAERPKGSFSTLEIQRTEQGDSAMYLCASSTDPGGYEQYFGPGTRLTVT.